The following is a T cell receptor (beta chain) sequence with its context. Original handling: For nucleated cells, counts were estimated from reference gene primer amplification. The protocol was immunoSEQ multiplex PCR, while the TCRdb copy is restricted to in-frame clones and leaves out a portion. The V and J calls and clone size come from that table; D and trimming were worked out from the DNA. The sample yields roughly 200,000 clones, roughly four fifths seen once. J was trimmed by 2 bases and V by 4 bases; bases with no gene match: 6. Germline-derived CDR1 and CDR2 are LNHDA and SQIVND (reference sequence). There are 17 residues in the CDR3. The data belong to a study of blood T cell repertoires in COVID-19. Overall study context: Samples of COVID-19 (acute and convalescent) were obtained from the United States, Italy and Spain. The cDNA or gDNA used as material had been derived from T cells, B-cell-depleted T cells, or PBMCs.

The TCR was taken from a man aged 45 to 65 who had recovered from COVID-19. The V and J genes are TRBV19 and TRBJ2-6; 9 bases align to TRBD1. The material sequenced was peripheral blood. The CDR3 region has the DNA TGTGCCAGTAGTACGCGGACAGGGGTTACTGGGGCCAACGTCCTGACTTTC. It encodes CASSTRTGVTGANVLTF.